This T cell receptor (beta chain) was obtained from a study of control samples from healthy donors and cancer patients. CDR1 is SGHDN and CDR2 is FVKESK in the germline V gene. The CDR3 extends over 15 amino acids. Between the trimmed V and J ends, which lost 2 bases and 0 bases, there was a span of 10 bases. The protocol was immunoSEQ multiplex PCR, while the TCRdb copy is restricted to in-frame clones and leaves out a portion. The top ten clones hold roughly 2.1% of a sample with some 89,000 clones, 85% of them seen once. This clonotype was obtained from a woman in her 40s in good health. The chain employs TRBV14 and TRBJ1-1; D not resolved. The sequenced sample was blood. CDR3 nucleotides: TGTGCCAGCAGCCAATTTCACAGTATGAACACTGAAGCTTTCTTT. Translating gives CASSQFHSMNTEAFF. The variable domain in full, completed from reference TRBV14 and TRBJ1-1, reads EAGVTQFPSHSVIEKGQTVTLRCDPISGHDNLYWYRRVMGKEIKFLLHFVKESKQDESGMPNNRFLAERTGGTYSTLKVQPAELEDSGVYFCASSQFHSMNTEAFFGQGTRLTVV.